The rows below give T cell receptor beta chains drawn from one sample of a study of early T cells in non-severe SARS-CoV-2 infection. MiXCR, run by TCRdb on the 5' RACE reads, gives a single entry per CDR3 protein. Among about 64,000 distinct CDR3 sequences, 11% were seen once, and the ten largest hold 2.9%. The source material was whole blood, sampled at baseline. These receptor sequences come from an adult who was a healthcare worker with PCR-confirmed SARS-CoV-2 infection or an uninfected control (not recorded which). Both conserved end residues are part of each CDR3. Fields, in order: clone size, V gene, J gene, D gene, CDR3 protein, CDR3 DNA. D genes are given only for firm matches. Expanded clones are given a class, and other clones once, few, many or no size at all.

many,TRBV11-1,TRBJ2-3,TRBD2,CASSLNGAGLSGDTQYF,TGTGCCAGCAGTTTAAACGGAGCGGGGCTGAGCGGAGATACGCAGTATTTT
many,TRBV9,TRBJ1-2,.,CASSVATESRYGYTF,TGTGCCAGCAGCGTAGCTACGGAGAGCCGGTATGGCTACACCTTC
few,TRBV7-2,TRBJ1-6,.,CASSLENRPNSPLHF,TGTGCCAGCAGCTTGGAGAACAGACCAAATTCACCCCTCCACTTT
few,TRBV5-1,TRBJ2-5,.,CASSWTPRETQYF,TGCGCCAGCAGCTGGACCCCCCGTGAGACCCAGTACTTC
.,TRBV6-1,TRBJ2-2,TRBD1,CASRRTGDTGELFF,TGTGCCAGCAGAAGGACAGGGGACACCGGGGAGCTGTTTTTT
.,TRBV18,TRBJ1-1,.,CASSSGPGMNTEAFF,TGTGCCAGCTCGTCGGGACCAGGAATGAACACTGAAGCTTTCTTT
many,TRBV24-1,TRBJ2-4,.,CATSDTGLMRNIQYF,TGTGCCACCAGTGATACAGGGTTGATGAGAAACATTCAGTACTTC
few,TRBV7-9,TRBJ2-7,.,CASSLGSRGAAHEQYF,TGTGCCAGCAGCTTAGGGTCACGGGGGGCAGCCCACGAGCAGTACTTC
many,TRBV7-2,TRBJ1-1,.,CASSSDRWNTEAFF,TGTGCCAGCAGCTCTGACCGATGGAACACTGAAGCTTTCTTT
.,TRBV4-2,TRBJ1-4,TRBD1,CASSQDGTVNEKLFF,TGTGCCAGCAGCCAAGACGGGACAGTGAATGAAAAACTGTTTTTT
few,TRBV12-3/TRBV12-4,TRBJ1-5,.,CASSPTHQPQHF,TGTGCCAGCAGTCCCACCCATCAGCCCCAGCATTTT
many,TRBV6-1,TRBJ2-1,TRBD2,CASSDGGGYNEQFF,TGTGCCAGCAGTGACGGCGGGGGTTACAATGAGCAGTTCTTC
.,TRBV29-1,TRBJ2-2,TRBD1,CSAPPDRGTGELFF,TGCAGCGCGCCGCCCGACAGGGGCACCGGGGAGCTGTTTTTT
.,TRBV27,TRBJ1-2,.,CASSLFAEGGYTF,TGTGCCAGCAGTTTATTCGCAGAGGGAGGCTACACCTTC
few,TRBV2,TRBJ2-5,.,CASSEALVGGRETQYF,TGTGCCAGCAGTGAAGCGCTTGTGGGGGGCCGAGAGACCCAGTACTTC
many,TRBV12-3/TRBV12-4,TRBJ2-3,.,CASLHDGGLDTQYF,TGTGCCAGTCTACATGATGGAGGGTTGGATACGCAGTATTTT